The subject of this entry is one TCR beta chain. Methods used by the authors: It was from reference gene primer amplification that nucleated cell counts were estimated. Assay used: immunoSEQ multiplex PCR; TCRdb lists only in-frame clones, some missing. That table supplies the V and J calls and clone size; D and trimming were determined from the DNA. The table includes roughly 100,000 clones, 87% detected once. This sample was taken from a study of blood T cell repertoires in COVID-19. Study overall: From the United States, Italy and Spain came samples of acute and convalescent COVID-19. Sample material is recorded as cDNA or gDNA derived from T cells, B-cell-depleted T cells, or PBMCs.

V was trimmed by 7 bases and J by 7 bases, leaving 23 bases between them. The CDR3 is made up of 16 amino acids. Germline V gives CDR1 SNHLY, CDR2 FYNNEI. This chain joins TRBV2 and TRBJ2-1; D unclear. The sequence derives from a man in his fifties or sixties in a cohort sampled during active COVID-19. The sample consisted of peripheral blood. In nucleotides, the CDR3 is TGTGCCAGCACTGGAAGCGTCGAGATGGGTTGGAATGAGCAGTTCTTC. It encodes CASTGSVEMGWNEQFF.